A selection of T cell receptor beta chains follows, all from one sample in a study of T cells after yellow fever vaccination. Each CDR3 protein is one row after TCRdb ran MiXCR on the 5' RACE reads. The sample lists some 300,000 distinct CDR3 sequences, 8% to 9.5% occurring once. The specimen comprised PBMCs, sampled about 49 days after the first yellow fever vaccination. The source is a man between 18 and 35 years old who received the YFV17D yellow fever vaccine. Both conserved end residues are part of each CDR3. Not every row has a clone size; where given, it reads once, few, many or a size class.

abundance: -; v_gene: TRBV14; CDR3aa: CASSQDGAANEKLFF
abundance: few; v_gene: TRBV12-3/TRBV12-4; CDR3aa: CASSLEGLGAFF
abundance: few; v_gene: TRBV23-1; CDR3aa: CASSPGQGLDTTQETQYF
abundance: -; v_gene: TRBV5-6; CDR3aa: CASSLKSGGVNTGELFF
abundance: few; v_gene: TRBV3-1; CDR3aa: CASSQELAGRSYF
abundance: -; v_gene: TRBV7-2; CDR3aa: CASSLGQTRGSYNSPLHF
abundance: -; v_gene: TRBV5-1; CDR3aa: CASSQKVAGEDGNTIYF
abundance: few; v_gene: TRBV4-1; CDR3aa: CASSPIRTDTEAFF
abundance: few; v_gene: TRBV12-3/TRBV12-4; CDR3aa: CASSGDRYIQYF
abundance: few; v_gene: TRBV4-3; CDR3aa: CASSRRVATSYEQYF
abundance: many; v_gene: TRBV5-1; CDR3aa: CASSFGQGGSYEQYF
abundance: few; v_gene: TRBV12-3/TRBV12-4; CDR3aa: CASSLEPPGRAFF
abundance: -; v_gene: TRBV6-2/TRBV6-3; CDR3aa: CASSYIVPGRISSYNSPLHF
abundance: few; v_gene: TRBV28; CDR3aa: CASRPGGANYGYTF
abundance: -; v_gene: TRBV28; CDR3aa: CASIHNSRGLNGYTF
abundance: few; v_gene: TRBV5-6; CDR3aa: CASSVQHPDYGYTF
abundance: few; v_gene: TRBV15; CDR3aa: CATSRDRTATNEKLFF
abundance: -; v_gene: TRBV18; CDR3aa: CASSPTRTNEAFF
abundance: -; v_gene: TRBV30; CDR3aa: CAWSVSGGQVNEQFF
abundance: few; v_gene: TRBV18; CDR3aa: CASSRLKQGSNQPQHF
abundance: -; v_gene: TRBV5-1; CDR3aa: CASSPSTGRNSPLHF
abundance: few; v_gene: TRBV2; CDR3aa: CASMGEYEQYF
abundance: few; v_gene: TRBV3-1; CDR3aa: CASSSTTGGGYF
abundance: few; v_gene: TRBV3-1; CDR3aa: CASSQDSSSYNEQFF
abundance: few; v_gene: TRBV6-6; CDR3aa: CASSYSDRETQYF
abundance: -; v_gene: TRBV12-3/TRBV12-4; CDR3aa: CAAGQTTDTQYF
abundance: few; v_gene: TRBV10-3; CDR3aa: CAISESVSDQPQHF
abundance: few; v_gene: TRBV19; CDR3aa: CASSFSGTVNYGYTF
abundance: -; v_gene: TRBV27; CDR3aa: CASRPTGYLGEAFF
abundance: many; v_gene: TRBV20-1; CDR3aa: CSGGGVETQYF
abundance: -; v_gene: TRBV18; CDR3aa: CASSPGQPYEQYF
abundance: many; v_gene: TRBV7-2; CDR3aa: CASSLRGLYGYTF
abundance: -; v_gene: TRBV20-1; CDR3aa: CSAGEIVMETQYF
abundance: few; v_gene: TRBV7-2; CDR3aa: CASSYSGAADTQYF
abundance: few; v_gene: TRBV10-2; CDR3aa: CASRGYSPLHF
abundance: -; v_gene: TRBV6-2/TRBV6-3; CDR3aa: CASSYGRGIGNQPQHF
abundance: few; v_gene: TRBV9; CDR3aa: CASSVGGGPGEKLFF
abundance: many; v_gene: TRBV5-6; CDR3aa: CASSGVAGDSYNEQFF
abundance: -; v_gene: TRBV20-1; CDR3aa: CSGGGGGGEELFF
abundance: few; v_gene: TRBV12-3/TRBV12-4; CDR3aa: CASSWGDYEQYF
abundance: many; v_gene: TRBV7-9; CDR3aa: CASSLARGHTRGNEQFF
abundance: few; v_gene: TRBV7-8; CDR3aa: CASSARIGSGSTDTQYF
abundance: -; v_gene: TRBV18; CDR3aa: CASSPTGPGANVLTF
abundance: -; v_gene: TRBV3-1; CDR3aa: CASSQDWGNQPQHF
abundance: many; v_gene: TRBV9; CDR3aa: CASSSGQGIYEQYF